Following are 32 T cell receptor beta chains from one sample sequenced in a study of blood T cell repertoires in COVID-19. Sequencing was performed with immunoSEQ multiplex PCR; in TCRdb, only in-frame clones are kept and a portion is missing. Among approximately 150,000 clones listed, around 84% were seen once. The sample consisted of peripheral blood. These receptors were taken from a human donor in a cohort sampled during active COVID-19.

V gene TRBV7-9 combines with J gene TRBJ2-7; D remains unclear. This CDR3 comprises 14 residues. Germline V gives CDR1 SEHNR, CDR2 FQNEAQ (reference sequence). Trimming removed 1 base at V and 0 bases at J, with 7 bases between. The CDR3 coding sequence is TGTGCCAGCAGCTTAGGGCAGGACTCCTACGAGCAGTACTTC. Its protein product is CASSLGQDSYEQYF. The complete variable domain, with remaining parts taken from reference TRBV7-9 and TRBJ2-7, reads DTGVSQNPRHKITKRGQNVTFRCDPISEHNRLYWYRQTLGQGPEFLTYFQNEAQLEKSRLLSDRFSAERPKGSFSTLEIQRTEQGDSAMYLCASSLGQDSYEQYFGPGTRLTVT.

This chain links TRBV3-1 (or the pseudogene TRBV3-2) with TRBJ2-3; a weak D match, TRBD2 (5 bases). V shed 0 bases and J shed 6 bases, with 16 bases lying between them. CDR1 is LGHDT, CDR2 YNNKEL, per germline (reference sequence). CDR3 length: 16 residues. CDR3 amino acids: CASSQDLTTVRDTQYF. In DNA form, the CDR3 reads TGTGCCAGCAGCCAAGATTTGACTACAGTGCGGGATACGCAGTATTTT.

The chain couples TRBV2 to TRBJ1-4; D gene uncertain. Germline V gives CDR1 SNHLY, CDR2 FYNNEI. The CDR3 sequence is 12 residues long. Trimming cost V 9 bases and J 7 bases, with 12 bases left between them. DNA of the CDR3: TGTGCCAGTCAAGTAAACGGTGAAAAACTGTTTTTT. Translating gives CASQVNGEKLFF.

V gene TRBV5-5 combines with J gene TRBJ1-4, with TRBD1 matching over 12 bases. The CDR3 extends over 15 amino acids. Germline CDR1 and CDR2: SGHKS and YYEKEE (reference sequence). V lost 2 bases and J lost 8; bases outside the gene matches: 4. This CDR3 is CASSFSGTGGEKLFF. The CDR3 DNA follows: TGTGCCAGCAGCTTCTCCGGGACAGGGGGCGAAAAACTGTTTTTT.

The gene calls are TRBV7-9 and TRBJ2-5, with 7 bases lining up with TRBD2. Per the germline V gene, CDR1 is SEHNR and CDR2 is FQNEAQ (reference sequence). The CDR3 covers 15 residues. V trimming: 6 bases; J trimming: 5 bases; junction bases outside the gene matches: 12. CDR3 DNA: TGTGCCAGCAGACCTCACTCCCTAGCGGAGGAGACCCAGTACTTC. Translating it yields CASRPHSLAEETQYF.

In its sample, this clone was seen once. The chain joins TRBV10-3 to TRBJ2-7, with D perhaps matching TRBD1 (6 bases). V dropped 4 bases and J dropped 5 bases, with 12 bases sitting between them. The CDR3 contains 13 residues. The V gene's germline CDR1 is ENHRY and CDR2 SYGVKD. The CDR3 sequence is CAISGIQGHEQYV. CDR3 nucleotides: TGTGCCATCAGTGGAATACAGGGCCACGAGCAGTACGTC.

This chain joins TRBV14 and TRBJ2-7; TRBD2 matches 9 bases. In germline, CDR1 is SGHDN, CDR2 FVKESK. The CDR3 runs to 18 residues. J gave up 0 bases and V 4 bases, and 13 bases lay outside the gene matches. The CDR3 loop is CASSPSGMGTIHSYEQYF. CDR3 bases: TGTGCCAGCAGCCCTAGCGGGATGGGGACTATTCACTCCTACGAGCAGTACTTC.

This clone was seen just once. The chain employs TRBV11-2 and TRBJ2-1; 11 nucleotides match TRBD1. V lost 7 bases, J lost 3 bases, and 8 bases stayed unmatched. CDR1 SGHAT and CDR2 FQNNGV come from the germline V gene. The CDR3 length is 16 residues. Here the CDR3 DNA reads TGTGCCAGCACCCTCCCGGGGACAGGGGGCTACAATGAGCAGTTCTTC. It is translated as CASTLPGTGGYNEQFF.

V gene TRBV2 combines with J gene TRBJ2-7; D possibly corresponds to TRBD1 (6 bases). Germline CDR1 SNHLY, CDR2 FYNNEI. Trimming removed 3 bases from V and 2 bases from J, with 11 bases in between. The CDR3 spans 14 residues. The DNA of the CDR3 is TGTGCCAGCAGTGAGAGTCAGGGGCCCTACGAGCAGTACTTC. Protein product: CASSESQGPYEQYF. Based on the CDR3 plus reference TRBV2 and TRBJ2-7, the full variable domain is EPEVTQTPSHQVTQMGQEVILRCVPISNHLYFYWYRQILGQKVEFLVSFYNNEISEKSEIFDDQFSVERPDGSNFTLKIRSTKLEDSAMYFCASSESQGPYEQYFGPGTRLTVT.

V usage is TRBV7-9 and J usage is TRBJ1-1, with no clear D. Germline loops: CDR1 SEHNR, CDR2 FQNEAQ (reference sequence). The CDR3 runs to 18 residues. The germline V and J ends were trimmed by 2 bases and 3 bases, with 22 bases remaining between them. The CDR3 is CASSLPLWAETRDTEAFF. CDR3 in DNA: TGTGCCAGCAGCTTACCTCTCTGGGCAGAAACGAGGGACACTGAAGCTTTCTTT.

A single count supports this clone. The V and J genes are TRBV29-1 and TRBJ2-3; D is possibly TRBD1 (5 bases). CDR3 length equals 12 residues. Trimming took off 3 bases at V and 6 bases at J, with 10 bases between the two ends. Germline-derived CDR1 and CDR2 are SQVTM and ANQGSEA. The CDR3: CSVEAGRDTQYF. The CDR3 region has the DNA TGCAGCGTTGAGGCAGGGCGCGATACGCAGTATTTT.

The DNA for the CDR3 is TGTGCCAGCAGCCCTGAGAGAGAGAACCAAGAGACCCAGTACTTC. It encodes CASSPERENQETQYF. The chain recombines TRBV3-1 (or the pseudogene TRBV3-2) with TRBJ2-5; D unresolved. The CDR3 extends over 15 amino acids. The V end was cut by 4 bases, the J end by 0 bases, with 12 bases between. The germline V gene has CDR1 LGHDT and CDR2 YNNKEL (reference sequence).

V gene TRBV5-5 combines with J gene TRBJ1-1; D remains unclear. The CDR3 runs to 14 residues. The V gene lost 4 bases and the J gene lost 7 bases, with 17 bases spanning the gap. The germline V gene encodes CDR1 SGHKS and CDR2 YYEKEE (reference sequence). CDR3 nucleotides: TGTGCCAGCAGCCCCGTGAGGGATTTGAGTGAAGCTTTCTTT. This codes for CASSPVRDLSEAFF.

For the CDR3, the DNA is TGCGCCAGCAGCTCAGGGGGCGCAGGTACAACTAATGAAAAACTGTTTTTT. Encoded protein: CASSSGGAGTTNEKLFF. This sequence joins TRBV5-1 and TRBJ1-4; 8 bases are shared with TRBD1. CDR1 is SGHRS, CDR2 YFSETQ, per germline. This CDR3 contains 17 residues. After removal of 3 bases from V and 0 bases from J, the junction contained 7 bases not matched to a gene.

This sequence joins TRBV28 and TRBJ1-2, with D hard to call. V shed 11 bases and J shed 6 bases, with 22 bases lying between them. Germline values: CDR1 MDHEN, CDR2 SYDVKM. The CDR3 is 14 amino acids. The CDR3 nucleotides are TGTGCCGCGGGGATACAAGGTGTTATCGATGGCTACACCTTC. The encoded protein is CAAGIQGVIDGYTF.

V and J are TRBV7-9 and TRBJ2-5; D ambiguous. V was clipped by 1 base and J by 1 base, with 10 bases between them. The germline V gene encodes CDR1 SEHNR and CDR2 FQNEAQ (reference sequence). The CDR3 consists of 15 residues. The CDR3 loop is CASSLGSVGQETQYF. CDR3 DNA: TGTGCCAGCAGCTTAGGTTCTGTCGGCCAAGAGACCCAGTACTTC.

The V gene is TRBV7-2, the J gene TRBJ2-3; 12 nucleotides match TRBD2. Losses at the gene ends were 5 bases for V and 0 bases for J; bases not matched to a gene: 3. This CDR3 has 16 amino acids. Germline assignment: CDR1 SGHTA and CDR2 FQGNSA. CDR3 sequence reads: CASSLTSGGSTDTQYF. In DNA, the CDR3 is TGTGCCAGCAGCCTCACTAGCGGGGGGAGCACAGATACGCAGTATTTT.

The CDR3 bases are TGTGCCAGCAGGCGAGCAGGGTCCGGAAACACCATATATTTT. Translating gives CASRRAGSGNTIYF. The chain has TRBV5-4 and TRBJ1-3; D may be TRBD1 (5 bases). CDR3 length equals 14 residues. Germline V gene data show CDR1 as SGHNT and CDR2 as YYREEE (reference sequence). V lost 5 bases, J lost 4 bases, and 13 bases lay in between.

V is TRBV11-2 and J is TRBJ2-7; TRBD1 is a possible D gene (5 bases). V was shortened by 3 bases and J by 5 bases, with 11 bases between the two germline ends. CDR3 size: 13 residues. Germline lookup yields CDR1 SGHAT and CDR2 FQNNGV. CDR3: CASSFGWGDEQYV. The DNA for the CDR3 is TGTGCCAGCAGCTTCGGGTGGGGCGACGAGCAGTACGTC.

The chain employs TRBV2 and TRBJ2-1; D might be TRBD1 (6 bases). Trimming shortened V by 1 base and J by 0 bases, and 10 bases separated the two germline ends. The CDR3 is 16 amino acids. Germline V gives CDR1 SNHLY, CDR2 FYNNEI. CDR3 bases: TGTGCCAGCAGTGAAGTTGCGGACAGCTCCTACAATGAGCAGTTCTTC. Protein: CASSEVADSSYNEQFF.

This chain joins TRBV27 and TRBJ1-2; 11 bases align to TRBD1. CDR3 length equals 16 residues. After removal of 5 bases from V and 3 bases from J, the junction contained 8 bases not matched to a gene. Germline V gene data show CDR1 as MNHEY and CDR2 as SMNVEV (reference sequence). The CDR3 here is CASSGGTGGLDYGYTF. For the CDR3, the DNA is TGTGCCAGCAGTGGGGGGACAGGGGGTTTGGACTATGGCTACACCTTC.

This sequence joins TRBV28 and TRBJ1-5; 7 nucleotides agree with TRBD1. CDR1 and CDR2 (germline): MDHEN, SYDVKM. J lost 0 bases, V lost 3 bases, and 5 bases had no gene match. The CDR3 loop spans 16 amino acids. Here the CDR3 reads CASSFGQVNSNQPQHF. Here the CDR3 DNA reads TGTGCCAGCAGTTTCGGACAGGTCAATAGCAATCAGCCCCAGCATTTT. Full variable domain (remainder filled in from reference TRBV28 and TRBJ1-5): DVKVTQSSRYLVKRTGEKVFLECVQDMDHENMFWYRQDPGLGLRLIYFSYDVKMKEKGDIPEGYSVSREKKERFSLILESASTNQTSMYLCASSFGQVNSNQPQHFGDGTRLSIL.

V and J are TRBV11-3 and TRBJ2-7, with D perhaps TRBD1 (6 bases). This CDR3 contains 16 residues. The germline V and J ends were trimmed by 5 bases and 1 base, with 18 bases remaining between them. CDR1 and CDR2 from the germline V gene are SGHNT and YENEEA. The CDR3 sequence: CASSPPSVDRSYEQYV. The DNA for the CDR3 is TGTGCCAGCAGCCCCCCAAGCGTTGACAGGTCCTACGAGCAGTACGTC.

The V and J genes are TRBV27 and TRBJ2-7; a possible D gene is TRBD1 (5 bases). The CDR3 sequence is 13 residues long. The ends were cut back, 5 bases at V and 1 base at J, with 9 bases in the middle. Germline V gene sequence: CDR1 MNHEY, CDR2 SMNVEV (reference sequence). The DNA of the CDR3 is TGTGCCAGCAGTCTCAAGGGGTCCTACGAGCAGTACTTC. It yields the protein CASSLKGSYEQYF.

This chain's CDR3 is CASSWTRGGGRETQYF. In nucleotides, the CDR3 is TGCGCCAGCAGCTGGACTCGCGGGGGGGGCCGGGAGACCCAGTACTTC. The gene calls are TRBV5-1 and TRBJ2-5, with 9 nucleotides matching TRBD2. This CDR3 is 16 amino acids long. Germline loops: CDR1 SGHRS, CDR2 YFSETQ. Unmatched junction bases numbered 11, after V lost 3 bases and J lost 5 bases.

This clone was observed many times. The chain joins TRBV2 to TRBJ2-3; TRBD2 matches at 7 bases. The germline gives CDR1 SNHLY, CDR2 FYNNEI. This CDR3 is 17 amino acids long. V dropped 6 bases and J dropped 2; count of bases not matched to a gene: 14. DNA of the CDR3: TGTGCCAGCAGGCAGCTCCAATGGGCGGGGGTCACAGATACGCAGTATTTT. This translates into CASRQLQWAGVTDTQYF. Supplemented by reference TRBV2 and TRBJ2-3, the full variable domain reads EPEVTQTPSHQVTQMGQEVILRCVPISNHLYFYWYRQILGQKVEFLVSFYNNEISEKSEIFDDQFSVERPDGSNFTLKIRSTKLEDSAMYFCASRQLQWAGVTDTQYFGPGTRLTVL.

For the CDR3, the DNA is TGTGCCAGCACGGATTCAAGGCAGGCCAGGGTTGGCTACACCTTC. Protein product: CASTDSRQARVGYTF. This chain joins TRBV5-4 and TRBJ1-2; weak D call: TRBD1 (5 bases). The germline gives CDR1 SGHNT, CDR2 YYREEE (reference sequence). The germline V and J ends were trimmed by 6 bases and 7 bases, with 22 bases remaining between them. The CDR3 has 15 amino acids.

The chain links TRBV4-1 to TRBJ2-5, with 10 nucleotides matching TRBD2. The CDR3 consists of 14 residues. The germline CDR1 and CDR2 sequences are MGHRA and YSYEKL. Trimming cost V 3 bases and J 5 bases; bases outside gene matches: 3. CDR3 sequence (DNA): TGCGCCAGCAGCCACCCTAGCGGGAGTGAGACCCAGTACTTC. Translating gives CASSHPSGSETQYF.

The sample holds a few counts of this clone. The chain has TRBV3-1 (or the pseudogene TRBV3-2) and TRBJ1-2; possible D gene TRBD1, 5 bases. Germline V gives CDR1 LGHDT, CDR2 YNNKEL (reference sequence). V lost 4 bases and J 4 bases, leaving 13 bases between the germline ends. The CDR3 is 14 residues long. Written as DNA, the CDR3 is TGTGCCAGCAGCCCGCCCGACAGTCTCTATGGCTACACCTTC. It is translated as CASSPPDSLYGYTF.

The chain combines TRBV7-9 with TRBJ2-5; D is ambiguous. This CDR3 contains 12 residues. Between the trimmed V and J ends, which lost 4 bases and 7 bases, there was a span of 10 bases. Per germline, CDR1 SEHNR and CDR2 FQNEAQ (reference sequence). The CDR3 here is CASSSQIGTQYF. The CDR3 DNA reads TGTGCCAGCAGCTCCCAAATCGGGACCCAGTACTTC.

The chain carries TRBV19 and TRBJ2-1; 11 nucleotides agree with TRBD1. Germline-derived CDR1 and CDR2 are LNHDA and SQIVND (reference sequence). The CDR3 contains 15 residues. J lost 3 bases, V lost 7 bases, and 5 bases had no gene match. The CDR3 here is CASTLGTGGYNEQFF. The CDR3 bases are TGTGCCAGTACCCTCGGGACAGGGGGCTACAATGAGCAGTTCTTC.

J is TRBJ1-2 and V is TRBV19, with TRBD1 as a possible D gene (5 bases). The germline V gene has CDR1 LNHDA and CDR2 SQIVND (reference sequence). V gave up 3 bases and J gave up 4 bases, with 15 bases separating them. CDR3 length: 15 amino acids. The CDR3, as DNA: TGTGCCAGTAGTATCCGGTCGAAGGGGCTCTATGGCTACACCTTC. This gives the protein CASSIRSKGLYGYTF.